The following is a TCR beta chain sequence with its context. Its specificity is unknown. In germline, CDR1 is SNHLY, CDR2 FYNNEI. The CDR3 extends over 13 amino acids. Between the trimmed V and J ends, which lost 5 bases and 5 bases, there was a span of 10 bases. These data are taken from a study of shared clonotypes between healthy human individuals. Study-level findings and limits: Exclusively blood specimens were collected; tissue repertoires likely differ.

Original processing notes: ImmunoSEQ yielded junction-only sequences lacking quality scores, so filtering differed. Data came from immunoSEQ multiplex PCR; TCRdb stores just in-frame clones and leaves some out. V and J calls and clone size are those listed in that table; D and trimming were worked out from the DNA. Of over 950,000 clones in the sample, approximately 77% are singletons; the top ten hold roughly 0.9%. The TCR comes from a man aged 18 to 29 in good health. Some clones in this sample may be carry-over from other donors' samples. The V gene is TRBV2, the J gene TRBJ1-5; D remains ambiguous. The sample taken for sequencing was memory CD4+ T cells from PBMCs. Subset meaning: CD45RA-negative fraction. The CDR3 region has the DNA TGTGCCAGCAGTCCCTACCCCGATCAGCCCCAGCATTTT. It encodes CASSPYPDQPQHF.